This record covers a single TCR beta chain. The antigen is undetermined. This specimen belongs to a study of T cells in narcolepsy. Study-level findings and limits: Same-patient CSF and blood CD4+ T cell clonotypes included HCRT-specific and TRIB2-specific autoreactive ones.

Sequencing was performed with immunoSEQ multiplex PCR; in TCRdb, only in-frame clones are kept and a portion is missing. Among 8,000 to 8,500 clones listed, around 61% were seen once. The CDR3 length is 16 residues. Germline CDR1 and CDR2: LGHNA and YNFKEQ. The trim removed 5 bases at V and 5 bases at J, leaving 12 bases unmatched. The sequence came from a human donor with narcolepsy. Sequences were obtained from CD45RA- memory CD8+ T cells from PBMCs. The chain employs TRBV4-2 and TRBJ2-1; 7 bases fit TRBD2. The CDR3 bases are TGTGCCAGCAGCTTCTACTCCGGGACTATTCACAATGAGCAGTTCTTC. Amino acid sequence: CASSFYSGTIHNEQFF.